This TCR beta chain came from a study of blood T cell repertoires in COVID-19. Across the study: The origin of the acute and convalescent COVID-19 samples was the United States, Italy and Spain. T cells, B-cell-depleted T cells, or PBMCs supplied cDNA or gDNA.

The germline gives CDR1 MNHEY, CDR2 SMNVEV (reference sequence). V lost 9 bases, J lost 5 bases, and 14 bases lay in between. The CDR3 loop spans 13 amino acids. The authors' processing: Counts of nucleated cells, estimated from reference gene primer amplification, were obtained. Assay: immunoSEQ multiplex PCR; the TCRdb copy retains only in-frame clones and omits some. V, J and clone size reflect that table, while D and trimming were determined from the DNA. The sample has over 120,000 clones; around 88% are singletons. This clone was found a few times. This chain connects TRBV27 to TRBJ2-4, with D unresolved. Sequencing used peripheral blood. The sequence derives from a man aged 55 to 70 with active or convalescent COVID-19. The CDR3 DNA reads TGTGCCAGTCGACCTCTAGAGCAAAACATTCAGTACTTC. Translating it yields CASRPLEQNIQYF.